This T cell receptor (beta chain) was documented in a study of T cell changes during pregnancy in multiple sclerosis (dated by TCRdb to the late 2010s). The study in broad terms: The study examined how the T cell repertoire changed over the course of pregnancy in women with multiple sclerosis.

Comment on this clone: The target of this receptor is not known. Base qualities were left out, and no much larger clone turns up one base away.

Inclusive of the bounding cysteine and phenylalanine, the CDR3 is 12 residues long. Just the 36-base CDR3 DNA is kept, in frame starting at base 1. V sheds 10 bases and J sheds 2 bases, leaving 11 bases between their ends. The germline V gene specifies ENHRY as CDR1 and SYGVKD as CDR2. The library was prepared using the immunoSEQ multiplex PCR assay. TCRdb took this table from immuneACCESS and kept in-frame rearrangements with V and J called. Such tables lack part of the clones; where checked against another copy, unresolved V genes explain under half of the gap, and the rest is unexplained. Within this sample are about 49,000 clones, with around 92% of them counted one time only. Clones ranked in the top ten supply around 0.89% of the sample.

The origin of this receptor is a female donor with multiple sclerosis, enrolled in a pregnancy study. This material consisted of peripheral blood, taken after pregnancy. Rearrangement joined TRBV10-3 to TRBJ1-2; the D gene identity is not certain. At the DNA level, the sequence is TGTGCCACTCACTCCCCCAACTATGGCTACACCTTC. Protein translation: CATHSPNYGYTF.